What follows are 7 T cell receptor beta chains derived from one specimen sequenced in a study of blood T cell repertoires in COVID-19. Sequencing was performed with immunoSEQ multiplex PCR; in TCRdb, only in-frame clones are kept and a portion is missing. The data show around 100,000 clones, approximately 84% seen once. The source material was peripheral blood. The source of these receptors is a man aged 35 to 55 with acute or convalescent COVID-19.

The chain couples TRBV5-1 to TRBJ2-2; 13 nucleotides align to TRBD2. This CDR3 is built from 17 residues. The V gene's germline CDR1 is SGHRS and CDR2 YFSETQ. With 9 bases clipped from V and 0 bases from J, the junction kept 8 bases outside the gene matches. In nucleotides, the CDR3 is TGCGCCACTTCGACTAGCGGGGGGTATACGAACACCGGGGAGCTGTTTTTT. It specifies CATSTSGGYTNTGELFF.

V is TRBV4-1 and J is TRBJ2-1, with 11 positions matching TRBD2. V lost 1 base and J lost 11; bases outside the gene matches: 7. Germline lookup yields CDR1 MGHRA and CDR2 YSYEKL. There are 15 residues in the CDR3. This CDR3 is CASSQGLAGPSKQFF. CDR3 nucleotide sequence: TGCGCCAGCAGCCAAGGACTAGCGGGACCCTCGAAGCAGTTCTTC.

This clone appeared a few times. The J gene is TRBJ2-1, the V gene TRBV5-8; 9 bases are shared with TRBD2. The CDR3 loop spans 14 amino acids. After removal of 2 bases from V and 4 bases from J, the junction contained 1 base not matched to a gene. Germline CDR1 and CDR2: SGHTS and YDEGEE. This CDR3 is CASSFSGRYNEQFF. The CDR3 nucleotides read TGTGCCAGCAGCTTTAGCGGGAGATACAATGAGCAGTTCTTC. The variable domain in full, with the rest retrieved from reference TRBV5-8 and TRBJ2-1, is EAGVTQSPTHLIKTRGQQATLRCSPISGHTSVYWYQQALGLGLQFLLWYDEGEERNRGNFPPRFSGRQFPNYSSELNVNALELEDSALYLCASSFSGRYNEQFFGPGTRLTVL.

The chain couples TRBV6-1 to TRBJ2-7, with TRBD1 matching 7 bases. This CDR3 has 15 amino acids. CDR1 MNHNS and CDR2 SASEGT come from the germline V gene. V shed 0 bases and J 5 bases; nucleotides not matched to a gene: 7. CDR3 in DNA: TGTGCCAGCAGTGAAGCTAGCGACAGGGACCACGAGCAGTACTTC. Residues: CASSEASDRDHEQYF.

The chain has TRBV5-5 and TRBJ1-6, with D unresolved. CDR1 and CDR2 (germline): SGHKS, YYEKEE (reference sequence). Deletions cut 3 bases from V and 5 bases from J, with 12 bases between. The CDR3 is made up of 15 amino acids. The CDR3 protein is CASSSLLGNNSPLHF. CDR3 sequence (DNA): TGTGCCAGCAGCTCCCTCCTCGGGAATAATTCACCCCTCCACTTT.

The chain has TRBV11-2 and TRBJ2-7; D is possibly TRBD2 (6 bases). This CDR3 has 14 residues. In germline, CDR1 is SGHAT, CDR2 FQNNGV. V was cut by 7 bases and J by 1 base, with 14 bases left in between. This chain's CDR3 is CASTVSRGSYEQYF. The DNA for the CDR3 is TGTGCCAGCACCGTATCCCGGGGGTCCTACGAGCAGTACTTC.

The chain couples TRBV18 to TRBJ1-2; D might be TRBD1 (5 bases). The CDR3 covers 13 residues. Trimming removed 5 bases from V and 2 bases from J, with 9 bases in between. CDR1 and CDR2 from the germline V gene are KGHSH and LQKENI. The CDR3 DNA reads as TGTGCCAGCTCAGCCGACAGAAACTATGGCTACACCTTC. Protein product: CASSADRNYGYTF.